Presented here are 7 T cell receptor beta chains from one specimen sequenced in a study of regulatory T cells in long-lasting Graves disease. Arm-PCR of CDR3 regions and iRepertoire HTBI primers were the basis on which TCR beta libraries were built. MiXCR, applied by TCRdb to the multiplex PCR reads, yields one record per CDR3 protein. The profile shows around 480,000 distinct CDR3 sequences, about 16% of them singletons. Time point given: newly diagnosed GD, antithyroid drugs for less than 3 months. The authors made the TCR library using RNA they extracted from PBMCs. This same sample was also taken into another study, of T cells in Graves' hyperthyroidism and ophthalmopathy.

The sequencing here drew on peripheral blood mononuclear cells (PBMCs), taken at new diagnosis, from a patient treated with antithyroid drugs. The origin of the receptors is a woman aged 35-60 years with Graves disease.

This clonotype showed up just a few times. The chain is built from TRBV7-9 and TRBJ1-5, with D perhaps matching TRBD1 (5 bases). Trimming removed 1 base at V and 6 bases at J, with 10 bases between. This CDR3 spans 14 amino acids. Per germline, CDR1 SEHNR and CDR2 FQNEAQ (reference sequence). CDR3: CASSLVGEGQPQHF. The CDR3 nucleotides are TGTGCCAGCAGCTTAGTGGGGGAAGGTCAGCCCCAGCATTTT.

Remarks on this clonotype: A read error may be the cause here, since a much bigger clone is one base away. The V call is TRBV7-3, the J call TRBJ1-1; perhaps TRBD1 as D (5 bases). The CDR3 runs to 13 residues. The germline V gene encodes CDR1 SGHTA and CDR2 FQGTGA. The CDR3 sequence is CAGSLGRDTEAFF. CDR3 nucleotides: TGTGCCGGCAGCTTGGGACGGGACACTGAAGCTTTCTTT.

This chain connects TRBV5-1 to TRBJ2-1, with D maybe TRBD1 (5 bases). CDR1 and CDR2 from the germline V gene are SGHRS and YFSETQ. Trimming took off 5 bases at V and 7 bases at J, with 10 bases between the two ends. This CDR3 comprises 12 residues. CDR3 sequence reads: CASRETENEQFF. The CDR3 DNA reads as TGCGCCAGCAGGGAGACAGAGAATGAGCAGTTCTTC.

The CDR3 reads CASSYGGAQWPQHF. The CDR3 DNA follows: TGTGCCAGCAGTTACGGGGGGGCCCAGTGGCCCCAGCATTTT. The rearrangement links TRBV6-5 to TRBJ1-5, with D perhaps matching TRBD1 (6 bases). Germline CDR1 is MNHEY and CDR2 is SVGAGI. The CDR3 totals 14 residues. V shed 2 bases and J shed 9 bases, with 14 bases lying between them.

This clonotype came up many times. This chain links TRBV12-3 or TRBV12-4 with TRBJ1-2; 8 bases are shared with TRBD1. Trimming at V came to 6 bases and at J to 7 bases, leaving 1 base not matched to a gene. The CDR3 spans 11 residues. The CDR3 DNA reads TGTGCCAGCAGGGACAGGGTTGGCTACACCTTC. Translated, it gives CASRDRVGYTF.

The chain couples TRBV20-1 to TRBJ1-2, with D perhaps matching TRBD1 (5 bases). CDR3 size: 11 residues. CDR1 and CDR2 from the germline V gene are DFQATT and SNEGSKA (reference sequence). Trimming removed 6 bases at V and 5 bases at J, with 10 bases between. The CDR3 nucleotides are TGCAGTGCCAAACGGGGGTATGGCTACACCTTC. This gives the protein CSAKRGYGYTF.

The chain employs TRBV2 and TRBJ2-2, with a tentative D call TRBD1 (6 bases). The germline gives CDR1 SNHLY, CDR2 FYNNEI. The length of the CDR3 is 15 residues. The V end lost 5 bases, the J end lost 0 bases, and 10 bases lay between the germline ends. In DNA form, the CDR3 reads TGTGCCAGCAGTACCGGGACAACGAACACCGGGGAGCTGTTTTTT. Translated: CASSTGTTNTGELFF.